These 25 T cell receptor beta chains were sequenced from one sample in a study of blood T cell repertoires in COVID-19 (dated by TCRdb to the early 2020s). Library generation was performed with the immunoSEQ multiplex PCR assay. In TCRdb, the immuneACCESS table is reduced to in-frame sequences with V and J assigned. These tables do not hold every clone; where another copy was compared, an unresolved V gene accounts for under half, and the others remain unexplained. Counted in this sample were more than 200,000 clones; around 87% of them appeared once. The ten top clones hold roughly 7.2% of the sample. Sequenced material: PBMCs or T cells enriched from blood (not recorded which). These receptors all stem from a man aged 25-45 years in a cohort exposed to, infected with or recovered from COVID-19 (not recorded which).

This chain connects TRBV28 to TRBJ2-1; D is perhaps TRBD1 (5 bases). The CDR3 has 13 residues. The germline V gene has CDR1 MDHEN and CDR2 SYDVKM. Trimming took off 11 bases at V and 4 bases at J, with 15 bases between the two ends. CDR3 protein: CAVDSANYNEQFF. CDR3 coding DNA: TGTGCCGTTGACAGTGCCAATTACAATGAGCAGTTCTTC.

J is TRBJ2-1 and V is TRBV10-3; 9 bases are shared with TRBD2. The CDR3 spans 14 residues. Germline V CDR1 and CDR2: ENHRY, SYGVKD. J gave up 6 bases and V 8 bases, and 8 bases lay outside the gene matches. CDR3 sequence (DNA): TGTGCCATCTCCGAGACTAGCGGACTCAATGAGCAGTTCTTC. Its protein is CAISETSGLNEQFF.

The chain combines TRBV4-1 with TRBJ1-1; D gene unclear. Trimming cost V 0 bases and J 4 bases, with 18 bases left between them. This CDR3 is 17 amino acids long. Germline CDR1 and CDR2: MGHRA and YSYEKL. CDR3 sequence (DNA): TGCGCCAGCAGCCAAGATCTCGGCAGCGGCTTGGCCACTGAAGCTTTCTTT. Residues: CASSQDLGSGLATEAFF.

The J gene is TRBJ2-5, the V gene TRBV5-1; 8 bases fit TRBD2. The ends lost 0 bases at V and 3 bases at J; junction bases unmatched: 7. The CDR3 consists of 16 residues. Germline V gene lookup returns CDR1 SGHRS and CDR2 YFSETQ. CDR3 DNA: TGCGCCAGCAGCTTGGCAGTTAGCGGGAAAGAAGAGACCCAGTACTTC. Its translation is CASSLAVSGKEETQYF.

This clone has just a few counts. J is TRBJ1-1 and V is TRBV3-1 (or the pseudogene TRBV3-2); possibly TRBD1 for D (5 bases). CDR3 length: 12 amino acids. Trimming took off 4 bases at V and 3 bases at J, with 6 bases between the two ends. Germline CDR1 is LGHDT and CDR2 is YNNKEL (reference sequence). CDR3 bases: TGTGCCAGCAGCCCGGGGGACACTGAAGCTTTCTTT. It specifies CASSPGDTEAFF.

The chain has TRBV28 and TRBJ2-1, with D possibly being TRBD2 (6 bases). V lost 8 bases, J lost 4 bases, and 12 bases lay in between. CDR1 and CDR2 from the germline V gene are MDHEN and SYDVKM. This CDR3 is built from 13 residues. CDR3 nucleotide sequence: TGTGCCAGCGAGATAGCGGAGTACAATGAGCAGTTCTTC. Translation: CASEIAEYNEQFF.

The chain carries TRBV5-1 and TRBJ2-1; a weak D match, TRBD2 (6 bases). The CDR3 has 15 residues. Trimming stripped 0 bases from V and 10 bases from J, with 17 bases between. Per the germline V gene, CDR1 is SGHRS and CDR2 is YFSETQ. CDR3 loop: CASSLGDSIREEQFF. The CDR3 DNA reads as TGCGCCAGCAGCTTGGGGGACTCGATCCGGGAGGAGCAGTTCTTC.

The chain links TRBV27 to TRBJ2-7, with D maybe TRBD2 (6 bases). The CDR3 runs to 11 residues. Per germline, CDR1 MNHEY and CDR2 SMNVEV (reference sequence). This CDR3 is CACGDLYEQYF. The CDR3 DNA is TGTGCTTGCGGGGACCTCTACGAGCAGTACTTC.

This chain's CDR3 is CASSNRDRLSYEQYF. In DNA, the CDR3 is TGTGCCAGTAGTAATCGGGACAGGCTGAGCTACGAGCAGTACTTC. The chain couples TRBV19 to TRBJ2-7, with 8 positions matching TRBD1. CDR3 length: 15 amino acids. The V and J ends lost 4 bases and 3 bases, in that order; junction bases with no gene match: 8. Germline V gives CDR1 LNHDA, CDR2 SQIVND (reference sequence).

The J gene is TRBJ1-2, the V gene TRBV20-1; D gene ambiguous. Germline V lookup: CDR1 DFQATT, CDR2 SNEGSKA (reference sequence). The CDR3 loop spans 11 amino acids. The chain's CDR3 is CRAEGGYGYTF. CDR3 bases: TGCAGAGCGGAGGGTGGCTATGGCTACACCTTC.

This chain joins TRBV19 and TRBJ2-7, with TRBD2 identical over 10 bases. With 3 bases clipped from V and 5 bases from J, the junction kept 7 bases outside the gene matches. This CDR3 has 15 residues. CDR1 is LNHDA and CDR2 is SQIVND in the germline V gene (reference sequence). The CDR3 nucleotides read TGTGCCAGTAGTATCCTAGCGGGAGTGGTCCACGAGCAGTACTTC. Amino acid sequence: CASSILAGVVHEQYF.

This clone has more than one count but fewer than ten. The V and J genes are TRBV27 and TRBJ2-7; 10 bases map to TRBD1. CDR3 length: 15 residues. Germline CDR1 is MNHEY and CDR2 is SMNVEV (reference sequence). Trimming at V came to 5 bases and at J to 5 bases, leaving 9 bases not matched to a gene. The DNA of the CDR3 is TGTGCCAGCAGTCCCAGGACAGGGGGGGATGACGAGCAGTACTTC. Its translation: CASSPRTGGDDEQYF.

V usage is TRBV9 and J usage is TRBJ1-2, with D unclear. Germline V lookup: CDR1 SGDLS, CDR2 YYNGEE. The ends were cut back, 0 bases at V and 1 base at J, with 7 bases in the middle. This CDR3 is built from 14 residues. In DNA form, the CDR3 reads TGTGCCAGCAGCGTAGCTGACAATAACTATGGCTACACCTTC. It specifies CASSVADNNYGYTF.

The chain uses TRBV6-5 and TRBJ1-1; maybe TRBD1 (6 bases). V lost 0 bases and J lost 6, with 11 bases in between. This CDR3 contains 14 residues. Per germline, CDR1 MNHEY and CDR2 SVGAGI. The CDR3 reads CASSYSRGWAEAFF. Written as DNA, the CDR3 is TGTGCCAGCAGTTACTCCAGGGGATGGGCTGAAGCTTTCTTT.

The J gene is TRBJ1-3, the V gene TRBV13; D is uncertain. The CDR3 is made up of 17 amino acids. CDR1 is PRHDT and CDR2 is FYEKMQ in the germline V gene (reference sequence). Trimming pared 1 base from V and 0 bases from J, leaving 13 bases between. CDR3 nucleotide sequence: TGTGCCAGCAGCTTAGAGGCCTTGGGGAGCTCTGGAAACACCATATATTTT. It is translated as CASSLEALGSSGNTIYF.

V usage is TRBV10-1 and J usage is TRBJ2-1; D is undetermined. Trimming removed 0 bases from V and 6 bases from J, with 6 bases in between. The CDR3 runs to 13 residues. Germline lookup yields CDR1 WNHNN and CDR2 SYGVQD (reference sequence). The CDR3 loop reads CASSESRGNEQFF. Here the CDR3 DNA reads TGCGCCAGCAGTGAGTCCCGAGGCAATGAGCAGTTCTTC.

The chain uses TRBV24-1 and TRBJ2-1, with D possibly being TRBD2 (6 bases). CDR1 is KGHDR and CDR2 is SFDVKD in the germline V gene. With 3 bases removed from V and 2 bases from J, the gap between germline ends came to 10 bases. The CDR3 contains 15 residues. CDR3 sequence: CATSDRGGAYNEQFF. The CDR3 region has the DNA TGTGCCACCAGTGATCGTGGCGGGGCCTACAATGAGCAGTTCTTC.

This chain uses TRBV19 with TRBJ2-3; TRBD2 agrees at 7 bases. The CDR3 has 16 amino acids. V was clipped by 5 bases and J by 6 bases; unmatched bases: 14. Per germline, CDR1 LNHDA and CDR2 SQIVND (reference sequence). This chain's CDR3 is CASSWPQAGSPDTQYF. The DNA of the CDR3 is TGTGCCAGTAGTTGGCCCCAAGCGGGATCCCCCGATACGCAGTATTTT.

This clone was observed a few times. The rearrangement links TRBV4-1 to TRBJ2-1, with D uncertain. The V gene lost 0 bases and the J gene lost 4 bases, with 13 bases spanning the gap. CDR1 is MGHRA and CDR2 is YSYEKL in the germline V gene. The CDR3 covers 16 residues. CDR3 residues: CASSQDESGVYNEQFF. CDR3 in DNA: TGCGCCAGCAGCCAAGATGAGAGTGGAGTTTACAATGAGCAGTTCTTC.

The V call is TRBV20-1, the J call TRBJ1-5, with 10 bases fitting TRBD1. Germline-derived CDR1 and CDR2 are DFQATT and SNEGSKA (reference sequence). V was pared by 3 bases and J by 7 bases, with 9 bases of the junction left unmatched. The CDR3 runs to 15 residues. DNA for the CDR3: TGCAGTGCTAGTACTTGGGGACAGGGGAACCAGCCCCAGCATTTT. Protein: CSASTWGQGNQPQHF.

The CDR3 spells CSVETGGFSKNIQYF. The CDR3 DNA is TGCAGCGTGGAGACAGGGGGCTTCTCCAAAAACATTCAGTACTTC. J is TRBJ2-4 and V is TRBV29-1; 10 nucleotides match TRBD1. This CDR3 spans 15 amino acids. With 6 bases clipped from V and 2 bases from J, the junction kept 7 bases outside the gene matches. Per germline, CDR1 SQVTM and CDR2 ANQGSEA.

The rearrangement joins TRBV9 to TRBJ1-1; 9 bases are a match to TRBD1. CDR3 length: 15 residues. Germline assignment: CDR1 SGDLS and CDR2 YYNGEE. Germline trimming cut 2 bases from V and 6 bases from J; bases unmatched to any gene: 8. The CDR3 nucleotides are TGTGCCAGCAGCGTGGGACAGGGTCCGAAGGCTGAAGCTTTCTTT. This codes for CASSVGQGPKAEAFF.

This chain joins TRBV19 and TRBJ2-6; TRBD1 matches at 8 bases. The CDR3 runs 18 residues. Germline CDR1 LNHDA, CDR2 SQIVND (reference sequence). Trimming at V came to 6 bases and at J to 4 bases, leaving 14 bases not matched to a gene. The DNA for the CDR3 is TGTGCCAGTAGAATCGGGGACAGGCCCTATGAAGGGGCCAACGTCCTGACTTTC. It yields the protein CASRIGDRPYEGANVLTF.

The chain couples TRBV11-2 to TRBJ2-2, with TRBD2 matching over 14 bases. This CDR3 has 17 amino acids. The V gene's germline CDR1 is SGHAT and CDR2 FQNNGV. J was trimmed by 6 bases and V by 8 bases; bases with no gene match: 11. The CDR3 loop reads CASGRGLAGDKPGELFF. The CDR3, as DNA: TGTGCCAGCGGCCGGGGACTAGCGGGAGATAAACCCGGGGAGCTGTTTTTT.

The rearrangement links TRBV18 to TRBJ2-7, with TRBD2 matching 7 bases. From germline, CDR1 is KGHSH and CDR2 LQKENI. V lost 4 bases, J lost 2 bases, and 5 bases stayed unmatched. The CDR3 extends over 14 amino acids. The CDR3 DNA reads TGTGCCAGCTCACGTGCGGGAGCGACCTACGAGCAGTACTTC. Amino acids: CASSRAGATYEQYF.